This T cell receptor (beta chain) was captured by sequencing in a study of regulatory T cells in long-lasting Graves disease. For the study at large: With positive TSH receptor antibodies and over 5 years of antithyroid drugs, Graves' disease was considered persistent.

Building the TCR beta libraries relied on iRepertoire HTBI primers, and CDR3 regions underwent Arm-PCR. Using its own MiXCR run on the multiplex PCR reads, TCRdb lists one record per CDR3 protein. The sample has around 510,000 distinct CDR3 sequences, more than 20% seen once. This clonotype appeared a few times. The target antigen is unknown. Germline V CDR1 and CDR2: SQVTM, ANQGSEA. V was pared by 3 bases and J by 3 bases, with 6 bases between. There are 11 residues in the CDR3. Time point of the sample: persistent/refractory GD, antithyroid drugs over 5 years with positive TRAb. PBMC-derived RNA was used for the TCR library. Study-wide findings and caveats: Study of thyroid tissue was not done, with only peripheral blood studied. Persistent Graves' patients showed less TCR diversity than newly diagnosed ones.

The starting material was peripheral blood mononuclear cells (PBMCs), obtained when the disease was refractory, from a patient treated with antithyroid drugs. The chain joins TRBV29-1 to TRBJ2-7; a weak D match, TRBD1 (5 bases). This sequence was found in a female donor with Graves disease. CDR3 sequence reads: CSVDQGYEQYF. Here the CDR3 DNA reads TGCAGCGTTGATCAGGGCTACGAGCAGTACTTC.